These 9 T cell receptor beta chains were sequenced from one sample in a study of shared clonotypes between healthy human individuals (dated by TCRdb to the early 2020s). Receptors were amplified or captured by the immunoSEQ multiplex PCR assay. Entries here come from immuneACCESS through TCRdb and include only in-frame sequences with V and J called. Some clones fail to appear in such tables; in the studies checked, an unresolved V gene covers under half of the shortfall, and the cause of the remainder is unknown. This sample has approximately 2,000,000 clones in its table, and around 93% of those were observed once. The top ten clones comprise approximately 1.6% of the sample. For the CD8 naive samples, CD45RO-negative cells were positively selected for CCR7, yielding a CD45RA+CCR7+ population from which TemRA cells were excluded. The sequencing sample was made of naive CD8+ T cells from PBMCs. The intended sense of this specimen's cell subset or site label: CD45RA+CCR7+. These receptors came from a man younger than 30 in good health. Some clones in this sample may be carry-over from other donors' samples.

The V and J genes are TRBV6-5 and TRBJ1-3, with D unresolved. Trimming took off 9 bases at V and 0 bases at J, with 12 bases between the two ends. Germline V gives CDR1 MNHEY, CDR2 SVGAGI. The CDR3 extends over 14 amino acids. CDR3 in amino acids: CASAATSSGNTIYF. CDR3 in DNA: TGTGCCAGTGCGGCAACAAGCTCTGGAAACACCATATATTTT.

The chain couples TRBV13 to TRBJ2-4; 8 bases are shared with TRBD1. The germline CDR1 and CDR2 sequences are PRHDT and FYEKMQ (reference sequence). J lost 8 bases, V lost 3 bases, and 3 bases had no gene match. This CDR3 region has 13 residues. In DNA, the CDR3 is TGTGCCAGCAGCTTTGACAGGGGAGACATTCAGTACTTC. Its translation: CASSFDRGDIQYF.

V is TRBV7-8 and J is TRBJ2-3, with TRBD1 matching 9 bases. Germline V gene lookup returns CDR1 SGHVS and CDR2 FQNEAQ. The CDR3 totals 14 residues. V shed 4 bases and J 4 bases; nucleotides not matched to a gene: 3. The CDR3 loop reads CASSSGQGADTQYF. CDR3 coding DNA: TGTGCCAGCAGCTCGGGACAGGGAGCAGATACGCAGTATTTT.

The CDR3 here is CASSVETGSSYNEQFF. CDR3 coding DNA: TGTGCCAGCAGCGTAGAAACAGGGAGCTCCTACAATGAGCAGTTCTTC. The rearrangement joins TRBV9 to TRBJ2-1; the D gene is possibly TRBD1 (6 bases). Germline CDR1 is SGDLS and CDR2 is YYNGEE. V lost 0 bases and J 0 bases, leaving 10 bases between the germline ends. The CDR3 covers 16 residues.

The genes are TRBV6-1 and TRBJ2-2; D is undetermined. CDR1 and CDR2 from the germline V gene are MNHNS and SASEGT. V lost 2 bases and J 4 bases, leaving 8 bases between the germline ends. This CDR3 has 14 residues. The CDR3 coding sequence is TGTGCCAGCAGTGAATTTAGGGTCACCGGGGAGCTGTTTTTT. This sequence encodes CASSEFRVTGELFF.

The CDR3 sequence: CASSLWDNGNEQFF. DNA for the CDR3: TGTGCCAGCAGCTTATGGGACAACGGCAATGAGCAGTTCTTC. This chain uses TRBV7-3 with TRBJ2-1, with D possibly being TRBD1 (6 bases). V lost 2 bases to trimming and J lost 6 bases, with 11 bases between them. The CDR3 totals 14 residues. CDR1 and CDR2 (germline): SGHTA, FQGTGA.

The gene calls are TRBV27 and TRBJ2-6; D gene unclear. Germline CDR1 and CDR2: MNHEY and SMNVEV (reference sequence). This CDR3 has 16 residues. V was shortened by 7 bases and J by 4 bases, with 17 bases between the two germline ends. This CDR3 reads CASTNPGLSGANVLTF. CDR3 coding DNA: TGTGCCAGCACTAACCCGGGCCTCTCGGGGGCCAACGTCCTGACTTTC.

The chain employs TRBV2 and TRBJ2-2; 11 nucleotides line up with TRBD2. This CDR3 comprises 18 residues. Germline assignment: CDR1 SNHLY and CDR2 FYNNEI. V lost 11 bases to trimming and J lost 3 bases; unmatched junction nucleotides: 17. The CDR3 bases are TGTGCCGGTCAGTATCGGCTAGCGGGAGGTTCTGACACCGGGGAGCTGTTTTTT. Translation: CAGQYRLAGGSDTGELFF.

V is TRBV19 and J is TRBJ2-1; 7 nucleotides align to TRBD1. Germline loops: CDR1 LNHDA, CDR2 SQIVND (reference sequence). The CDR3 runs 14 residues. V was pared by 6 bases and J by 5 bases, with 7 bases of the junction left unmatched. The CDR3 here is CASSLRQGDNEQFF. The CDR3 DNA follows: TGTGCCAGTAGCTTACGACAGGGCGACAATGAGCAGTTCTTC.